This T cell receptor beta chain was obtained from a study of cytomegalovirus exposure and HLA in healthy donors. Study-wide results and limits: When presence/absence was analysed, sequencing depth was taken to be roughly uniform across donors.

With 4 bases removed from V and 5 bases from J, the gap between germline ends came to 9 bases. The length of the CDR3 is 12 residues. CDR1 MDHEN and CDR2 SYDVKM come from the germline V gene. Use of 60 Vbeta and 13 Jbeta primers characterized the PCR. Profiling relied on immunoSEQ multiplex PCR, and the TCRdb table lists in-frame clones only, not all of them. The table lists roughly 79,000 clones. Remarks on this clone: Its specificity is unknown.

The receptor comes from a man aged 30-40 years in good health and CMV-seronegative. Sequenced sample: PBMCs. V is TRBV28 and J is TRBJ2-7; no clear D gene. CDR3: CASSYLNHEQYF. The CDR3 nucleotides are TGTGCCAGCAGTTACCTAAACCACGAGCAGTACTTC. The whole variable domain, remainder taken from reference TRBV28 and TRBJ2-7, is DVKVTQSSRYLVKRTGEKVFLECVQDMDHENMFWYRQDPGLGLRLIYFSYDVKMKEKGDIPEGYSVSREKKERFSLILESASTNQTSMYLCASSYLNHEQYFGPGTRLTVT.